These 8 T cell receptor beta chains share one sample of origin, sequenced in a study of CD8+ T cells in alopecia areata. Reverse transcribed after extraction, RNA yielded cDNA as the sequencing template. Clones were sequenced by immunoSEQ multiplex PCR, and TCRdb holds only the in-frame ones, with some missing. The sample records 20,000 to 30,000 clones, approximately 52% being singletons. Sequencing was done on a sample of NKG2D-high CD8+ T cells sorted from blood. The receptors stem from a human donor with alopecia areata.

The CDR3 region has the DNA TGCGCCAGCAGCCCCCAAGGGTCCGAGCAGTACTTC. Translation gives CASSPQGSEQYF. The chain links TRBV5-1 to TRBJ2-7; unclear D gene. This CDR3 is 12 amino acids long. V lost 4 bases, J lost 6 bases, and 11 bases lay in between. Germline V gives CDR1 SGHRS, CDR2 YFSETQ.

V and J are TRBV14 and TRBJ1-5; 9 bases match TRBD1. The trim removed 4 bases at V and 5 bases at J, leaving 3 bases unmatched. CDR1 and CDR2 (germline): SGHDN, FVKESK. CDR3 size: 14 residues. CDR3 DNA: TGTGCCAGCAGCCCCAGGACAGGGGATCAGCCCCAGCATTTT. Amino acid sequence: CASSPRTGDQPQHF.

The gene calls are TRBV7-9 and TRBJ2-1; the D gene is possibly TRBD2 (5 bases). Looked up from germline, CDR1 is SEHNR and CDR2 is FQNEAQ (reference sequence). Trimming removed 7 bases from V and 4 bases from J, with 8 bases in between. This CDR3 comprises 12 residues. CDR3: CASIGNYNEQFF. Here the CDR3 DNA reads TGTGCCAGCATCGGGAATTACAATGAGCAGTTCTTC.

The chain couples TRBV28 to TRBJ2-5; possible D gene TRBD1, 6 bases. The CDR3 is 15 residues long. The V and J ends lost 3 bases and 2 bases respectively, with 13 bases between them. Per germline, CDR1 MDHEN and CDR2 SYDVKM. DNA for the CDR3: TGTGCCAGCAGTTTTAGCCCAGGGGAGCAAGAGACCCAGTACTTC. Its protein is CASSFSPGEQETQYF.

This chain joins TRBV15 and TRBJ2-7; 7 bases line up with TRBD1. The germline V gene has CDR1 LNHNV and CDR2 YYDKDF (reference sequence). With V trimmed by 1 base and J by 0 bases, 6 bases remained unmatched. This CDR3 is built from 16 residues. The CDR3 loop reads CATSRGLGQSSYEQYF. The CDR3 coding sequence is TGTGCCACCAGCAGAGGATTGGGACAGAGCTCCTACGAGCAGTACTTC.

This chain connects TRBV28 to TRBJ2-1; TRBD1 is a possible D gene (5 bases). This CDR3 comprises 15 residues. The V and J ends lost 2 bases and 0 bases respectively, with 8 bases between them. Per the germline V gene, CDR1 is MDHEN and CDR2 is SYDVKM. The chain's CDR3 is CASSLGQVSYNEQFF. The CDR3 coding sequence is TGTGCCAGCAGTTTAGGACAAGTCTCCTACAATGAGCAGTTCTTC.

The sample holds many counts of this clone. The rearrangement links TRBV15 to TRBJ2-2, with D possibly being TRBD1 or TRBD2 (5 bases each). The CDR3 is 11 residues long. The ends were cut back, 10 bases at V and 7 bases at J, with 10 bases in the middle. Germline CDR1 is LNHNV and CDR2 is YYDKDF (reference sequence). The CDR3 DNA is TGTGCCATTCAGGGAGTCGGGGAGCTGTTTTTT. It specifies CAIQGVGELFF.

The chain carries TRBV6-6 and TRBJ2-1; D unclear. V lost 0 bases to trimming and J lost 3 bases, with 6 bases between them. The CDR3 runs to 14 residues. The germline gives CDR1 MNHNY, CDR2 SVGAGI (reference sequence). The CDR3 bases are TGTGCCAGCAGTTACTCGGACGGCTACAATGAGCAGTTCTTC. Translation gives CASSYSDGYNEQFF.